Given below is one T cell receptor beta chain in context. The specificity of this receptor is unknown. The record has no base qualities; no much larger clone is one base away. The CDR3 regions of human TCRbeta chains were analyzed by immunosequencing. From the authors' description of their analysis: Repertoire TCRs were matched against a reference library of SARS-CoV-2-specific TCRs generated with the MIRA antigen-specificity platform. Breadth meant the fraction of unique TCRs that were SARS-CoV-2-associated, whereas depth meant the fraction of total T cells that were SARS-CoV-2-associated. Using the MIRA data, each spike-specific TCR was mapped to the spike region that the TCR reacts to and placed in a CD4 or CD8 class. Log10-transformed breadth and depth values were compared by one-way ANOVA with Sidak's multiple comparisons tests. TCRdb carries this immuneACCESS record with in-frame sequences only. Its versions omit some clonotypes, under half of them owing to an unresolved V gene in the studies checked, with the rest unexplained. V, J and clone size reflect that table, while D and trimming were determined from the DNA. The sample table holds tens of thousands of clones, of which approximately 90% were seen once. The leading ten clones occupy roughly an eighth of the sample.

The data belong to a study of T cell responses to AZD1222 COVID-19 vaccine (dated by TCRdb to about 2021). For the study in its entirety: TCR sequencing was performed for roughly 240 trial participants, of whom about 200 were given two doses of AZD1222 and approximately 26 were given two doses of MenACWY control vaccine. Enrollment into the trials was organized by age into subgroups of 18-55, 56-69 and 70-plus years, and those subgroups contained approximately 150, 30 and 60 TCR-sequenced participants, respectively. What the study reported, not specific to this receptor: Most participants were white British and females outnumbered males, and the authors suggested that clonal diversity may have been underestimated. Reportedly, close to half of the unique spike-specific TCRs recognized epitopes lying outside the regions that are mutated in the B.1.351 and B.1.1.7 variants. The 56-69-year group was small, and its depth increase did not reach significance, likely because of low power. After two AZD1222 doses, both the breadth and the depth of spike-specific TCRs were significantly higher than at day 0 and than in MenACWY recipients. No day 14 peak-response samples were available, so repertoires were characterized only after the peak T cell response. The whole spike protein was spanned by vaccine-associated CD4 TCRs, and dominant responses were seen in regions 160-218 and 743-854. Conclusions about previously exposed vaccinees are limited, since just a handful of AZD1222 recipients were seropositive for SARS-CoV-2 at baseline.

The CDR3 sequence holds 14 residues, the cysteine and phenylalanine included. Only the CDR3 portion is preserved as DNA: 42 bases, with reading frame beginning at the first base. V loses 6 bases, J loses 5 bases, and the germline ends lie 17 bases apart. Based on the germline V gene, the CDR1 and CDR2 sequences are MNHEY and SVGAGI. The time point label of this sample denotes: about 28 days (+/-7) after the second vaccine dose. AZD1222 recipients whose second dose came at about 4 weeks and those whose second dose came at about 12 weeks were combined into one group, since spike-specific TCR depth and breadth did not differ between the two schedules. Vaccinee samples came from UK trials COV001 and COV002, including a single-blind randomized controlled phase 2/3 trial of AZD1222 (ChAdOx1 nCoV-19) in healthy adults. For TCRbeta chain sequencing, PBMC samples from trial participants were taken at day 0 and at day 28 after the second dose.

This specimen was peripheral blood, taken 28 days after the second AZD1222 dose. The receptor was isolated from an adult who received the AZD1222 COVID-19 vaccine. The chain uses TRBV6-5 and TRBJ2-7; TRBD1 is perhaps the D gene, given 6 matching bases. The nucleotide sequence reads TGTGCCAGCAGCCAGGACAGTTATCGGGACGAGCAGTACTTC. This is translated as CASSQDSYRDEQYF.